This TCR beta chain was obtained from a study of post-analysis software for immune sequencing data. The overall study: Clinical courses comprised relapsing-remitting, secondary progressive and progressive-relapsing multiple sclerosis. Findings of the study overall: People with multiple sclerosis had a significantly lower normalized Chao1 diversity than controls did. With TRBV5-6, TRBV5-1 and TRBV20-1 included, about five TRBV segments were more frequent in patients than in controls. Samples prepared in the same batch strongly co-clustered by F measure.

Note on this clonotype: Its antigen is still unknown.

This CDR3 spans 15 amino acids. V lost 1 base to trimming and J lost 5 bases; unmatched junction nucleotides: 7. The germline V gene has CDR1 SGHRS and CDR2 YFSETQ. TCR beta cDNA libraries had unique molecular identifiers. Input of roughly 0.85 to 11 million T cells yielded a few hundred thousand cDNA molecules. MiXCR, run by TCRdb on the PCR reads, gives a single entry per CDR3 protein. Of approximately 730,000 distinct CDR3 sequences in the sample, approximately 30% are singletons; the top ten hold about 0.5%. The chain couples TRBV5-1 to TRBJ2-5; 8 nucleotides match TRBD2. The sequenced sample was blood. This TCR derives from a girl aged 5 to 17 with multiple sclerosis. The CDR3 loop is CASSLSPGGAETQYF. The CDR3, as DNA: TGCGCCAGCAGCTTGAGCCCCGGGGGGGCGGAGACCCAGTACTTC.